This TCR beta chain appears in the sequencing data of a study of technical replicates of blood from several donors. The table came from immunoSEQ multiplex PCR; TCRdb's copy has only in-frame clones and leaves some out. The sample yields tens of thousands of clones, approximately 90% seen once. From germline, CDR1 is MNHNY and CDR2 SVGAGI (reference sequence). The V gene end was trimmed by 2 bases and the J gene end by 7 bases; junction bases not matched to a gene: 5. There are 16 residues in the CDR3. This TCR was sampled from a human donor in good health. Sequencing was performed on T cells isolated from PBMCs. The chain recombines TRBV6-6 with TRBJ2-2; 12 positions agree with TRBD2. The CDR3 DNA follows: TGTGCCAGCAGTTACAGGCTAGCGGGAGGGAGCGGGGAGCTGTTTTTT. Its protein is CASSYRLAGGSGELFF.